This T cell receptor beta chain appears in the sequencing data of a study of blood T cell repertoires in COVID-19. Study background: Whether acute or convalescent, the COVID-19 samples came from the United States, Italy and Spain. Sources were T cells, B-cell-depleted T cells, or PBMCs; the material itself was cDNA or gDNA.

Method: immunoSEQ multiplex PCR; TCRdb's copy keeps in-frame clones and lacks some. The data hold 95,000 to 150,000 clones, with around 91% observed a single time. Trimming cost V 0 bases and J 5 bases, with 9 bases left between them. The CDR3 covers 13 residues. Germline values: CDR1 SGHNT, CDR2 YYREEE (reference sequence). This chain links TRBV5-4 with TRBJ2-7; D possibly corresponds to TRBD1 (6 bases). This sequence was found in a woman in her sixties with COVID-19, enrolled during active disease. The sequenced sample consisted of peripheral blood. For the CDR3, the DNA is TGTGCCAGCAGCTTGGTCTCAGGGGACGAGCAGTACTTC. Translated, it gives CASSLVSGDEQYF.